Sequencing of this T cell receptor beta chain was carried out in a study of human T cells and chemical hapten exposure. On the study more broadly: Small discrepancies in pooled library volume mainly accounted for the varying TCR yields per sample.

At least ten counts were recorded for this clonotype. Time point indicated: patch test 2, 6 weeks after DPC sensitization. The treatment here: therapeutic diphenylcyclopropenone sensitization with weekly scalp DPC. Blood, whole and unfractionated, served as the source for total RNA extraction. CDR1 and CDR2 from the germline V gene are SGHRS and YFSETQ. This CDR3 has 11 amino acids. The ends were cut back, 6 bases at V and 4 bases at J, with 7 bases in the middle. TCRdb analysed the RACE reads with MiXCR anew, one entry per CDR3 protein. Counted here are under 450,000 distinct CDR3 sequences, about 6% occurring once; the ten biggest clones make up about 5.6%.

The J gene is TRBJ2-5, the V gene TRBV5-1, with D possibly TRBD1 on 6 matching bases. The clonotype originates from a woman younger than 30 with alopecia areata. Some clones in this sample may be carry-over from other donors' samples. The source material was whole blood, sampled in connection with sensitization to the hapten diphenylcyclopropenone (DPC). The CDR3 nucleotides are TGCGCCAGCATCAGGGGAGAGACCCAGTACTTC. Translation: CASIRGETQYF.